This section outlines one T cell receptor (beta chain) sequence together with its context. The data belong to a study of shared clonotypes between healthy human individuals. TCRdb keeps only in-frame clones here, not all; method: immunoSEQ multiplex PCR. The sample has 2 million to 2.5 million clones; approximately 94% are singletons. The TCR was taken from a man aged 18 to 30 in good health. Some clones in this sample may be carry-over from other donors' samples. Sequencing was done on a sample of naive CD4+ T cells from PBMCs. The subset: CD45RA+ positively selected.

The CDR3 DNA follows: TGTGCCAGCAGCCCCATCGGTCCCTACGAGCAGTACTTC. This translates into CASSPIGPYEQYF. The chain couples TRBV7-2 to TRBJ2-7; D is uncertain. Germline V gene lookup returns CDR1 SGHTA and CDR2 FQGNSA. This CDR3 has 13 amino acids. Between the trimmed V and J ends, which lost 5 bases and 2 bases, there was a span of 10 bases.